The rows below give T cell receptor beta chains drawn from one sample of a study of T cell repertoires in cytomegalovirus infection. Their target antigens are unknown. TCRdb re-called the reads with MiXCR, one entry per CDR3 protein. The sample consists of roughly 700,000 distinct CDR3 sequences, around 30% of them appearing once. The sequences come from cultured PBMCs, collected from culture after CMV antigen stimulation. Receptor source: a human donor in good health (CMV status not recorded). Some clones in this sample may be carry-over from other donors' samples. Both conserved end residues are part of each CDR3. A D gene is named only where the DNA matches it firmly. Rows give clone size only sometimes, using once, few, many, or a class for an expanded clone.

V	J	size	D	DNA	CDR3
TRBV4-1	TRBJ2-5	few	.	TGCGCCAGCAGCCTCTCGCGGTCCCTCCAAGAGACCCAGTACTTC	CASSLSRSLQETQYF
TRBV7-9	TRBJ1-2	.	.	TGTGCCAGCAGCTTATTGCAGGGGCTCGACTATGGCTACACCTTC	CASSLLQGLDYGYTF
TRBV27	TRBJ2-5	.	TRBD2	TGTGCCAGCAGGGTTACTAGCGGGGAGACCCAGTACTTC	CASRVTSGETQYF
TRBV5-1	TRBJ2-7	.	TRBD1	TGCGCCAGCAGCTGGGGACAGGGTTCCTACGAGCAGTACTTC	CASSWGQGSYEQYF
TRBV7-8	TRBJ1-3	few	.	TGTGCCAGCAGCCCGCAGACAAGGACAGCCTCTGGAAACACCATATATTTT	CASSPQTRTASGNTIYF
TRBV3-1	TRBJ2-3	.	TRBD2	TGTGCCAGCAGCCAAACAGCGGGATCAGATACGCAGTATTTT	CASSQTAGSDTQYF
TRBV4-1	TRBJ1-4	.	.	TGCGCCAGCAGCCAAGACGGGGTCGTGGAAAAACTGTTTTTT	CASSQDGVVEKLFF
TRBV6-2/TRBV6-3	TRBJ1-1	.	.	TGTGCCAGCAGTCGAATGGGGGACGCTGAAGCTTTCTTT	CASSRMGDAEAFF
TRBV7-2	TRBJ2-5	.	.	TGTGCCAGCAGCTCCAACCGACTAGTGAGAGAGACCCAGTGCTTC	CASSSNRLVRETQCF
TRBV7-6	TRBJ2-3	few	.	TGTGCCAGCAGCAATAGATACAGGGGCCCTGCGGGGGATACGCAGTATTTT	CASSNRYRGPAGDTQYF
TRBV6-2/TRBV6-3	TRBJ2-4	.	.	TGTGCCATCCTTGAGCCCCTGGAAAACATTCAGTACTTC	CAILEPLENIQYF
TRBV2	TRBJ2-7	.	.	TGTGCCAGCAGGGCAGGGGTCCAAGGCCAGGGGGGCTCCTACGAGCAGTACTTC	CASRAGVQGQGGSYEQYF
TRBV4-1	TRBJ1-1	many	.	TGCGCCAGCAGCCAAGTAGGAGGGCGAAGCACTGAAGCTTTCTTT	CASSQVGGRSTEAFF
TRBV7-9	TRBJ2-7	.	.	TGTGCCAGCAGCGCACCCGGGACAAAAAGCTCCTACGAGCAGTACTTC	CASSAPGTKSSYEQYF
TRBV7-8	TRBJ1-4	many	.	TGTGCCAGCAGCCGCGGGATGAAAACTAATGAAAAACTGTTTTTT	CASSRGMKTNEKLFF
TRBV19	TRBJ1-5	.	.	TGTGCCAGTAGTATAGTCCCCGAGGGGGGGTATACAAATCAGCCCCAGCATTTT	CASSIVPEGGYTNQPQHF
TRBV4-1	TRBJ2-1	.	TRBD2	TGCGCCAGCAGCCAAGTCGCAGCGGGGGGCCAAAACAATGAGCAGTTCTTC	CASSQVAAGGQNNEQFF
TRBV6-2/TRBV6-3	TRBJ2-3	.	.	TGTGCCAGCAGTTCCCGAAGCCCTGGTACGCAGTATTTT	CASSSRSPGTQYF
TRBV7-6	TRBJ2-7	few	.	TGTGCCAGCAGCCCGGCTGGCTTGGGGGTATCCTACGAGCAGTACTTC	CASSPAGLGVSYEQYF
TRBV20-1	TRBJ1-6	.	.	TGCAGTGCTTTGAGACGGCGGATTCGTAATTCACCCCTCCACTTT	CSALRRRIRNSPLHF
TRBV29-1	TRBJ1-3	once	.	TGCAGCGTTGAGGAGGGTGCCGGAAACACCATATATTTT	CSVEEGAGNTIYF
TRBV20-1	TRBJ2-3	.	TRBD2	TGCAGTGCTAGAGATTTAAGCGGGGGAACAGATACGCAGTATTTT	CSARDLSGGTDTQYF
TRBV5-4	TRBJ2-3	.	TRBD1	TGTGCCAGCAGCTCGCGGGACAGGGGGCTGGCAGATACGCAGTATTTT	CASSSRDRGLADTQYF
TRBV12-3/TRBV12-4	TRBJ2-7	.	.	TGTGCCAGCAGTTACCAGTTCATGACCGTTCTCTACGAGCAGTACTTC	CASSYQFMTVLYEQYF
TRBV7-2	TRBJ2-3	.	.	TGTGCCAGCAGCCCCTTGAGGGCGTCGAGCACAGATACGCAGTATTTT	CASSPLRASSTDTQYF
TRBV12-3/TRBV12-4	TRBJ2-5	few	TRBD2	TGTGCCAGCAGCGACCCCGGGACTAGCGACCCGTACTTC	CASSDPGTSDPYF
TRBV6-1	TRBJ2-6	.	TRBD1	TGTGCCAGCAGGGAAGACAGGGCTGGGGCCAACGTCCTGACTTTC	CASREDRAGANVLTF
TRBV4-2	TRBJ1-1	few	TRBD1	TGTGCCAGCAGCCTAAGGAAGGGGGCGATTACTGAAGCTTTCTTT	CASSLRKGAITEAFF
TRBV10-3	TRBJ1-5	.	.	TGTGCCATCAGTCTCGGTGACCGATATAGCAATCAGCCCCAGCATTTT	CAISLGDRYSNQPQHF
TRBV19	TRBJ2-2	few	.	TGTGCCAGTAGTTCTTTCGTGGGGGCAGTCACCGGGGAGCTGTTTTTT	CASSSFVGAVTGELFF
TRBV2	TRBJ2-7	.	TRBD2	TGTGCCAGCATATCATCCCCAGCGGGGGCCCCATACGAGCAGTACTTC	CASISSPAGAPYEQYF
TRBV15	TRBJ1-5	.	.	TGTGCCACCAGCAGAGAAACCCGGGATAGCAATCAGCCCCAGCATTTT	CATSRETRDSNQPQHF
TRBV6-5	TRBJ2-2	few	.	TGTGCCAGCAGTTACAGAGGTGTAGACACCGGGGAGCTGTTTTTT	CASSYRGVDTGELFF
TRBV7-9	TRBJ1-1	.	.	TGTGCCAGCACCCCGAGGCAGCGCATGAACACTGAAGCTTTCTTT	CASTPRQRMNTEAFF
TRBV6-2/TRBV6-3	TRBJ2-3	once	TRBD2	TGTGCCAGCAGTTTCTTCGGGGCGGGGGTTGCAGATACGCAGTATTTT	CASSFFGAGVADTQYF
TRBV10-3	TRBJ2-1	.	.	TGTGCCATCAGTGAGCCCTCCTCAAATGAGCAGTTCTTC	CAISEPSSNEQFF
TRBV20-1	TRBJ2-3	.	TRBD2	TGCAGTGCTAGAGGGGGGGGAGAGCCCACAGATACGCAGTATTTT	CSARGGGEPTDTQYF
TRBV6-6	TRBJ1-6	once	.	TGTGCCAGCAGTACACAGGGTCTAGTGTCACCCCTCCACTTT	CASSTQGLVSPLHF
TRBV7-2	TRBJ2-1	few	TRBD2	TGTGCCAGCAGCTTAGGGGACTATTGGTCGGATGAGCAGTTCTTC	CASSLGDYWSDEQFF
TRBV3-1	TRBJ1-1	.	.	TGTGCCAGCAGACCTAGCCGGGGTAACACTGAAGCTTTCTTT	CASRPSRGNTEAFF
TRBV7-6	TRBJ2-5	few	.	TGTGCCAGTTGCGACAGGAACCAAGAGACCCAGTACTTC	CASCDRNQETQYF
TRBV12-3/TRBV12-4	TRBJ2-5	few	TRBD2	TGTGCCACCCGGAGACTAGCGGGCAACCAAGAGACCCAGTACTTC	CATRRLAGNQETQYF
TRBV4-1	TRBJ1-6	.	.	TGTGCCAGCAGCCAACTGACACCCTGGGTGTCCTATAATTCACCCCTCCACTTT	CASSQLTPWVSYNSPLHF
TRBV6-1	TRBJ2-5	few	.	TGTGCCGGCGGGGGACAGCTACAAGAGACCCAGTACTTC	CAGGGQLQETQYF
TRBV4-1	TRBJ1-4	few	.	TGCGCCAGCAGCCAAGTCAGCCGTAATGAAAAACTGTTTTTT	CASSQVSRNEKLFF
TRBV14	TRBJ2-3	.	.	TGTGCCAGCAGCCGTTGGGGTAACACAGATACGCAGTATTTT	CASSRWGNTDTQYF
TRBV5-4	TRBJ1-1	few	.	TGTGCCAGCAGACCGTATATGAACACTGAAGCTTTCTTT	CASRPYMNTEAFF
TRBV20-1	TRBJ1-5	.	.	TGCAGTGCTAGAGATCCAAGTGTAGGGAATCAGCCCCAGCATTTT	CSARDPSVGNQPQHF
TRBV2	TRBJ2-7	.	TRBD2	TGTGCCAGCATGGGGAGGGTCTACGAGCAGTACTTC	CASMGRVYEQYF
TRBV7-8	TRBJ1-1	few	.	TGTGCCAGCAGCTTAGGGCCCCAACCCACTGAAGCTTTCTTT	CASSLGPQPTEAFF
TRBV7-9	TRBJ1-1	few	.	TGTGCCAGCAGCTTAGGGATCGCTGAAGCTTTCTTT	CASSLGIAEAFF
TRBV12-3/TRBV12-4	TRBJ2-1	many	TRBD2	TGTGCCAGCAGTTGGACTAGCGGGGGGGTCAATGAGCAGTTCTTC	CASSWTSGGVNEQFF
TRBV20-1	TRBJ1-5	.	.	TGCAGTGCTAGCTCTGGGAATCAGCCCCAGCATTTT	CSASSGNQPQHF
TRBV11-2	TRBJ2-7	.	TRBD2	TGTGCCAGCAGCTTAGCCAGCGGGAGCGCCTACGAGCAGTACTTC	CASSLASGSAYEQYF
TRBV11-1	TRBJ2-7	many	.	TGTGCCAGCAGCTTACTTTCATACCCAGACGGCGAGCAGTACTTC	CASSLLSYPDGEQYF
TRBV20-1	TRBJ2-5	.	.	TGCAGTGCTAGAGACAGGCCGGGGCCCGAGACCCAGTACTTC	CSARDRPGPETQYF